These T cell receptor beta chains were read from a single sample in a study of blood T cell repertoires in COVID-19. The repertoire was sequenced with immunoSEQ multiplex PCR; TCRdb's copy has only in-frame clones and lacks some. This table has about 160,000 clones, 85% appearing once. Sequencing was carried out using peripheral blood. The receptor set was obtained from a human donor with acute or convalescent COVID-19. The donor label of this sample is uncertain. CDR3s include the opening cysteine and the closing phenylalanine or tryptophan. Fields, in order: D gene, J gene, V gene, clone size, CDR3 protein, CDR3 DNA. The D gene is left open where the match is weak. The size entry is marked missing in some rows and otherwise reads once, few, many or a size class.

- TRBJ1-6 TRBV7-2 - CASSLDAGRSPLHF TGTGCCAGCAGCTTAGATGCAGGGAGGTCACCCCTCCACTTT
- TRBJ1-6 TRBV28 - CASSLYANSPLHF TGTGCCAGCAGTTTATACGCGAATTCACCCCTCCACTTT
- TRBJ1-6 TRBV9 many CASSARDNSPLHF TGTGCCAGCAGCGCTCGGGATAATTCACCCCTCCACTTT
- TRBJ2-2 TRBV7-6 few CASSSQGSGELFF TGTGCCAGCAGCTCACAGGGTTCCGGGGAGCTGTTTTTT
TRBD1 TRBJ1-4 TRBV28 - CASSLVRQGNLLRGEKLFF TGTGCCAGCAGTCTCGTTCGACAGGGAAACCTCCTGAGAGGGGAAAAACTGTTTTTT
TRBD2 TRBJ2-6 TRBV7-3 - CASSPRGATGANVLTF TGTGCCAGCAGCCCGCGGGGGGCTACTGGGGCCAACGTCCTGACTTTC
- TRBJ1-6 TRBV5-1 once CASSISGTENSPLHF TGCGCCAGCAGTATCTCCGGAACAGAAAATTCACCCCTCCACTTT
- TRBJ1-1 TRBV7-9 - CASSAETSGRNTEAFF TGTGCCAGCAGCGCCGAGACATCTGGGAGGAACACTGAAGCTTTCTTT
- TRBJ1-5 TRBV6-2/TRBV6-3 - CASSSGVKSGSNQPQHF TGTGCCAGCAGTTCGGGTGTTAAATCGGGTAGCAATCAGCCCCAGCATTTT
TRBD1 TRBJ2-1 TRBV9 - CASSVRQGAGYNEQFF TGTGCCAGCAGCGTTAGACAGGGGGCTGGCTACAATGAGCAGTTCTTC
TRBD1 TRBJ1-2 TRBV15 - CATSRDVDRGHGYTF TGTGCCACCAGCAGAGATGTCGACAGGGGGCATGGCTACACCTTC
- TRBJ2-7 TRBV19 - CASSMYPGSDYEQYF TGTGCCAGTAGTATGTACCCGGGGTCCGACTACGAGCAGTACTTC
- TRBJ1-2 TRBV29-1 - CSARTADLRNYGYTF TGCAGCGCTCGGACAGCCGACCTCCGTAACTATGGCTACACCTTC
TRBD1 TRBJ1-6 TRBV6-2/TRBV6-3 once CASSYSGQGGSPLHF TGTGCCAGCAGTTACTCGGGACAGGGCGGTTCACCCCTCCACTTT
- TRBJ1-6 TRBV7-2 - CASSLSAGDNSPLHF TGTGCCAGCAGCTTATCGGCAGGGGATAATTCACCCCTCCACTTT
- TRBJ1-6 TRBV18 - CASSLGDVLPLHF TGTGCCAGCTCACTGGGAGACGTATTACCCCTCCACTTT
- TRBJ1-3 TRBV5-4 - CASSTGSRMISGNTIYF TGTGCCAGCAGCACCGGGTCGCGGATGATTTCTGGAAACACCATATATTTT
TRBD2 TRBJ2-5 TRBV5-5 - CASSLMIGLAVQETQYF TGTGCCAGCAGCTTAATGATCGGACTAGCGGTACAAGAGACCCAGTACTTC
- TRBJ2-4 TRBV5-8 once CASRRQLLAKNIQYF TGTGCCAGCAGAAGACAGCTTCTAGCCAAAAACATTCAGTACTTC
- TRBJ2-5 TRBV2 many CASSDFGLSGETQYF TGTGCCAGCAGTGATTTTGGACTGAGCGGAGAGACCCAGTACTTC
- TRBJ1-6 TRBV2 - CASSVQGRSTHSPLHF TGTGCCAGCAGTGTGCAGGGGCGGTCAACCCATTCACCCCTCCACTTT
TRBD1 TRBJ1-3 TRBV13 - CASSPITGDSTGNTIYF TGTGCCAGCTCCCCGATCACAGGGGATTCCACCGGAAACACCATATATTTT
TRBD1 TRBJ2-5 TRBV3-1/TRBV3-2 - CARGTEETQYF TGTGCCAGAGGGACAGAAGAGACCCAGTACTTC